Listed here is a single TCR beta chain. Its specificity is unknown. The data belong to a study of T cells after yellow fever vaccination. Study outcomes and limitations: Although the secondary response was weaker, it peaked faster, at day 5 versus 15. Reappearing after the booster were most of the clones from primary vaccination (about 96% CD4, approximately 86% CD8).

The ends lost 5 bases at V and 6 bases at J; junction bases unmatched: 6. Germline lookup yields CDR1 DFQATT and CDR2 SNEGSKA (reference sequence). The CDR3 has 15 residues. Each CDR3 protein is one row after TCRdb ran MiXCR on the 5' RACE reads. The repertoire includes about 430,000 distinct CDR3 sequences, around 20% of them detected once, and 18% sits in the top ten. The sequences come from PBMCs, collected before the yellow fever booster vaccination. This clonotype was sampled from a man in his late teens or twenties who received the YFV17D yellow fever vaccine. J is TRBJ2-1 and V is TRBV20-1, with 14 bases that match TRBD2. CDR3 residues: CSALFGTSGGNEQFF. The CDR3 nucleotides read TGCAGTGCTCTCTTCGGGACTAGCGGGGGCAATGAGCAGTTCTTC.